This entry describes one T cell receptor (beta chain). Its cognate antigen is unknown. This sample was taken from a study of T cells in Graves' hyperthyroidism and ophthalmopathy. About the study: Peripheral blood was obtained at initial diagnosis, preceding any treatment.

The V and J ends lost 2 bases and 3 bases respectively, with 2 bases between them. Per the germline V gene, CDR1 is LGHNT and CDR2 is FRNRAP. The CDR3 runs 11 residues. Diagnoses used clinical symptoms, serum thyroxine and TRAb, thyroid ultrasound and orbital computed tomography. PBMCs came from less than 11 ml fresh peripheral blood. TCR beta CDR3 regions were amplified from RNA. The HTBI primer set was used in a first-round RT-PCR of the TCR CDR3. TCRdb called the multiplex PCR reads again in MiXCR, with one record for every CDR3 protein. The sample holds 300,000 or so distinct CDR3 sequences, around 15% seen once. Study-level results: Blood shared most expanded thyroid clonotypes above 0.001.

The rearrangement uses TRBV12-5 and TRBJ2-7; the D is unclear. The receptor was isolated from a woman aged 60 to 75 with Graves' ophthalmopathy. What was sequenced was blood. The CDR3 DNA reads as TGTGCTAGTGGTTTGAACTACGAGCAGTACTTC. Translating it yields CASGLNYEQYF.